Shown below are 30 T cell receptor beta chains from a single sample sequenced in a study of T cell repertoires in cytomegalovirus infection. Each CDR3 protein gets one entry after TCRdb re-called the reads with MiXCR. This sample has about 150,000 distinct CDR3 sequences, with roughly a third found just once. These TCRs' antigens remain unknown. Sequenced here: CD8+ T cells from cultured PBMCs, sampled from culture after CMV antigen stimulation. The receptors originated from a human donor in good health (CMV status not recorded). Some clones in this sample may be carry-over from other donors' samples.

The chain employs TRBV20-1 and TRBJ2-7; D is perhaps TRBD2 (5 bases). Germline V gene data show CDR1 as DFQATT and CDR2 as SNEGSKA (reference sequence). Trimming left V 0 bases short and J 2 bases short, with 11 bases between. This CDR3 contains 14 residues. CDR3 loop: CSARDRSGAYEQYF. CDR3 in DNA: TGCAGTGCTAGAGATCGGAGCGGAGCCTACGAGCAGTACTTC.

This clonotype appeared many times. The gene calls are TRBV11-2 and TRBJ2-1, with 9 positions matching TRBD2. The CDR3 runs to 17 residues. The V gene end was trimmed by 5 bases and the J gene end by 2 bases; junction bases not matched to a gene: 10. Germline V lookup: CDR1 SGHAT, CDR2 FQNNGV. CDR3 sequence (DNA): TGTGCCAGCAGCGCGCGCGGCGGGGGGGCCGCCTACAATGAGCAGTTCTTC. It specifies CASSARGGGAAYNEQFF.

In its sample, this clonotype was seen once. The V gene is TRBV19, the J gene TRBJ2-1; 8 bases align to TRBD2. The V segment lost 4 bases and the J segment 4 bases; nucleotides outside the gene matches: 9. This CDR3 has 16 residues. Germline CDR1 is LNHDA and CDR2 is SQIVND (reference sequence). The CDR3 DNA reads as TGTGCCAGTAGTACCTCCCCCCCGGGGGGGTACAATGAGCAGTTCTTC. Translating it yields CASSTSPPGGYNEQFF. Full variable domain (outside the CDR3, taken from reference TRBV19 and TRBJ2-1): DGGITQSPKYLFRKEGQNVTLSCEQNLNHDAMYWYRQDPGQGLRLIYYSQIVNDFQKGDIAEGYSVSREKKESFPLTVTSAQKNPTAFYLCASSTSPPGGYNEQFFGPGTRLTVL.

The chain links TRBV7-9 to TRBJ1-2, with unresolved D. CDR3 length: 15 amino acids. Trimming stripped 5 bases from V and 5 bases from J, with 18 bases between. The germline gives CDR1 SEHNR, CDR2 FQNEAQ (reference sequence). CDR3 DNA: TGTGCCAGCAGCCCGCCGGCAGGACTGGGTTATGGCTACACCTTC. Amino acid sequence: CASSPPAGLGYGYTF.

This clonotype occurred a few times. CDR3 nucleotides: TGTGCCACCAGCAGGGAAACGATAGGGGCCAACGTCCTGACTTTC. Amino acid sequence: CATSRETIGANVLTF. The V and J genes are TRBV15 and TRBJ2-6; D is unclear. Trimming removed 3 bases from V and 4 bases from J, with 10 bases in between. The CDR3 consists of 15 residues. CDR1 is LNHNV and CDR2 is YYDKDF in the germline V gene (reference sequence).

The chain is built from TRBV6-4 and TRBJ1-1; D remains unclear. This CDR3 is 14 amino acids long. The germline V and J ends were trimmed by 6 bases and 6 bases, with 17 bases remaining between them. Germline loops: CDR1 MRHNA, CDR2 SNTAGT. The CDR3 DNA reads as TGTGCCAGCAGAGACGGAGAGGGAGCGTCTGAAGCTTTCTTT. This sequence encodes CASRDGEGASEAFF.

The V call is TRBV4-1, the J call TRBJ2-7; tentatively, D is TRBD1 or TRBD2 (5 bases each). V was clipped by 0 bases and J by 0 bases, with 9 bases between them. Germline CDR1 reads MGHRA; CDR2 reads YSYEKL. This CDR3 region has 15 residues. The CDR3: CASSQDRGDSYEQYF. The DNA for the CDR3 is TGCGCCAGCAGCCAAGATCGAGGGGACTCCTACGAGCAGTACTTC.

This clonotype was counted many times. V gene TRBV20-1 combines with J gene TRBJ2-7; 9 nucleotides match TRBD2. The CDR3 length is 16 residues. V trimming: 4 bases; J trimming: 4 bases; junction bases outside the gene matches: 14. Germline-derived CDR1 and CDR2 are DFQATT and SNEGSKA (reference sequence). The CDR3 DNA is TGCAGTGCTATCCCCCACGGCGGGGGGGATTGGTACGAGCAGTACTTC. Its protein product is CSAIPHGGGDWYEQYF.

This chain connects TRBV27 to TRBJ2-7, with D unresolved. This CDR3 is built from 11 residues. Trimming removed 4 bases from V and 5 bases from J, with 6 bases in between. Germline CDR1 and CDR2: MNHEY and SMNVEV (reference sequence). The CDR3 sequence: CASSSIHEQYF. The CDR3 DNA reads as TGTGCCAGCAGTTCGATCCACGAGCAGTACTTC.

This chain joins TRBV15 and TRBJ2-1; D is unresolved. The V and J ends lost 6 bases and 6 bases respectively, with 9 bases between them. The germline V gene encodes CDR1 LNHNV and CDR2 YYDKDF (reference sequence). The CDR3 length is 12 residues. The CDR3 protein is CATSGLGNEQFF. In DNA form, the CDR3 reads TGTGCCACCAGTGGATTGGGCAATGAGCAGTTCTTC.

This rearrangement joins TRBV24-1 to TRBJ2-7; D is unresolved. V was clipped by 2 bases and J by 2 bases, with 9 bases between them. Germline CDR1 and CDR2: KGHDR and SFDVKD. The CDR3 runs 14 residues. The CDR3 loop reads CATSDSWNPYEQYF. CDR3 in DNA: TGTGCCACCAGTGATTCTTGGAACCCCTACGAGCAGTACTTC.

The chain has TRBV3-1 and TRBJ2-7; possibly TRBD1 or TRBD2 for D (5 bases each). CDR1 LGHDT and CDR2 YNNKEL come from the germline V gene (reference sequence). Trimming left V 0 bases short and J 3 bases short, with 9 bases between. The length of the CDR3 is 14 residues. The CDR3 region has the DNA TGTGCCAGCAGCCAAGATATGGGGGTCTACGAGCAGTACTTC. Its protein product is CASSQDMGVYEQYF.

The V gene is TRBV5-4, the J gene TRBJ2-1; D possibly uses TRBD1 or TRBD2 (5 bases each). This CDR3 is 14 amino acids long. The V gene's germline CDR1 is SGHNT and CDR2 YYREEE (reference sequence). V was clipped by 4 bases and J by 7 bases, with 15 bases between them. CDR3 in DNA: TGTGCCAGCAGCCAGTATGGGGGATTGAATGAGCAGTTCTTC. Translation: CASSQYGGLNEQFF. The variable domain in full, with the rest retrieved from reference TRBV5-4 and TRBJ2-1, is ETGVTQSPTHLIKTRGQQVTLRCSSQSGHNTVSWYQQALGQGPQFIFQYYREEENGRGNFPPRFSGLQFPNYSSELNVNALELDDSALYLCASSQYGGLNEQFFGPGTRLTVL.

This clonotype has just a few counts. The J gene is TRBJ2-7, the V gene TRBV20-1; weak D call: TRBD1 (5 bases). In germline, CDR1 is DFQATT, CDR2 SNEGSKA (reference sequence). Trimming removed 3 bases from V and 0 bases from J, with 15 bases in between. The CDR3 covers 15 residues. The CDR3: CSASPPGFHSYEQYF. CDR3 bases: TGCAGTGCTAGTCCCCCAGGGTTTCACTCCTACGAGCAGTACTTC.

The genes are TRBV10-3 and TRBJ1-1, with a tentative D call TRBD1 (6 bases). Germline CDR1 ENHRY, CDR2 SYGVKD. This CDR3 contains 16 residues. Trimming removed 4 bases from V and 2 bases from J, with 17 bases in between. CDR3 sequence reads: CAISGMGGASNTEAFF. The CDR3 DNA sequence: TGTGCCATCAGTGGGATGGGGGGGGCGAGTAACACTGAAGCTTTCTTT.

To note about this clonotype: A read error is possible here, since a much larger clone lies one base away. The chain carries TRBV12-3 or TRBV12-4 and TRBJ2-7, with D possibly matching TRBD1 (5 bases). This CDR3 spans 14 amino acids. The CDR3 sequence is CASSPVDTNYKQYF. DNA of the CDR3: TGTGCCAGCAGCCCAGTGGACACTAACTACAAGCAGTACTTC.

This clonotype was picked up many times. Here the CDR3 reads CASSEPPHPWGNQPQHF. DNA of the CDR3: TGTGCCAGCAGCGAACCCCCCCACCCTTGGGGCAATCAGCCCCAGCATTTT. The chain recombines TRBV7-8 with TRBJ1-5; D remains unclear. Germline loops: CDR1 SGHVS, CDR2 FQNEAQ. The V and J ends lost 5 bases and 2 bases respectively, with 19 bases between them. This CDR3 is 17 amino acids long.

This chain connects TRBV5-4 to TRBJ1-2, with TRBD1 as a possible D gene (5 bases). Trimming shortened V by 4 bases and J by 8 bases, and 21 bases separated the two germline ends. CDR1 is SGHNT and CDR2 is YYREEE in the germline V gene (reference sequence). CDR3 length: 15 residues. This CDR3 is CASSQVMGDRRGYTF. The CDR3 DNA follows: TGTGCCAGCAGCCAAGTCATGGGGGATCGGAGGGGCTACACCTTC. Looking up the rest from reference TRBV5-4 and TRBJ1-2 gives the full variable domain: ETGVTQSPTHLIKTRGQQVTLRCSSQSGHNTVSWYQQALGQGPQFIFQYYREEENGRGNFPPRFSGLQFPNYSSELNVNALELDDSALYLCASSQVMGDRRGYTFGSGTRLTVV.

This clonotype was counted ten times or more. The chain is built from TRBV12-3 or TRBV12-4 and TRBJ2-2; D may correspond to TRBD1 or TRBD2 (6 bases each). The CDR3 contains 15 residues. Trimming stripped 6 bases from V and 6 bases from J, with 17 bases between. The CDR3 sequence: CASSSTWGAPGELFF. CDR3 DNA sequence: TGTGCCAGCAGCTCCACCTGGGGGGCGCCCGGGGAGCTGTTTTTT.

There are many counts of this clonotype. The chain employs TRBV19 and TRBJ1-1; perhaps TRBD1 as D (5 bases). This CDR3 spans 15 amino acids. V lost 8 bases and J lost 1, with 17 bases in between. The germline V gene has CDR1 LNHDA and CDR2 SQIVND (reference sequence). CDR3 nucleotide sequence: TGTGCCAGTTCTTGGGGCACACCGACGAACACTGAAGCTTTCTTT. Protein: CASSWGTPTNTEAFF.

The CDR3 loop reads CSVEDQGREQYF. The CDR3, as DNA: TGCAGCGTTGAAGATCAAGGAAGGGAGCAGTACTTC. This chain links TRBV29-1 with TRBJ2-7, with D unresolved. The length of the CDR3 is 12 residues. The V gene's germline CDR1 is SQVTM and CDR2 ANQGSEA. Trimming pared 0 bases from V and 7 bases from J, leaving 10 bases between.

This sequence joins TRBV27 and TRBJ2-4, with D perhaps matching TRBD1 (5 bases). V was trimmed by 3 bases and J by 13 bases, leaving 10 bases between them. The CDR3 has 11 residues. Germline assignment: CDR1 MNHEY and CDR2 SMNVEV (reference sequence). The DNA for the CDR3 is TGTGCCAGCAGTTTTGGGGCCTCGCAGTACTTC. Amino acid sequence: CASSFGASQYF.

This chain uses TRBV29-1 with TRBJ2-7, with D possibly matching TRBD1 (6 bases). V lost 7 bases to trimming and J lost 2 bases, with 15 bases between them. The CDR3 extends over 13 amino acids. Germline CDR1 reads SQVTM; CDR2 reads ANQGSEA. The chain's CDR3 is CSAIMTGTYEQYF. The CDR3 coding sequence is TGCAGCGCCATTATGACAGGAACCTACGAGCAGTACTTC.

This clonotype has a handful of counts. The rearrangement links TRBV7-9 to TRBJ2-2, with a weak D call TRBD1 (5 bases). The CDR3 consists of 14 residues. V lost 8 bases, J lost 0 bases, and 10 bases lay in between. Germline CDR1 is SEHNR and CDR2 is FQNEAQ (reference sequence). In DNA, the CDR3 is TGTGCCAGCCCGGACAATGCGAACACCGGGGAGCTGTTTTTT. This translates into CASPDNANTGELFF.

The V and J genes are TRBV7-3 and TRBJ2-1; TRBD1 agrees at 10 bases. CDR1 SGHTA and CDR2 FQGTGA come from the germline V gene. This CDR3 contains 19 residues. The trim removed 3 bases at V and 0 bases at J, leaving 11 bases unmatched. This CDR3 reads CASSFRTGGAPSSYNEQFF. The CDR3 nucleotides are TGTGCCAGCAGCTTCAGGACAGGGGGGGCACCCAGCTCCTACAATGAGCAGTTCTTC.

There are a few counts of this clonotype. V and J are TRBV2 and TRBJ2-1, with no clear D. Trimming left V 3 bases short and J 5 bases short, with 11 bases between. CDR1 and CDR2 from the germline V gene are SNHLY and FYNNEI. The CDR3 is made up of 14 amino acids. CDR3 DNA sequence: TGTGCCAGCAGTGATATGACCCCAGACAATGAGCAGTTCTTC. As protein: CASSDMTPDNEQFF.

The V gene is TRBV7-6, the J gene TRBJ2-1, with D perhaps TRBD2 (7 bases). In germline, CDR1 is SGHVS, CDR2 FNYEAQ. This CDR3 contains 16 residues. The germline V and J ends were trimmed by 5 bases and 5 bases, with 19 bases remaining between them. CDR3 amino acids: CASSIPGGGRDNEQFF. The DNA of the CDR3 is TGTGCCAGCAGCATCCCTGGGGGGGGGCGGGACAATGAGCAGTTCTTC.

This clonotype has more than one count but fewer than ten. The gene calls are TRBV7-9 and TRBJ2-2; D possibly corresponds to TRBD2 (5 bases). The germline V gene encodes CDR1 SEHNR and CDR2 FQNEAQ (reference sequence). The CDR3 extends over 16 amino acids. V was cut by 5 bases and J by 5 bases, with 18 bases left in between. The DNA for the CDR3 is TGTGCCAGCAGCCCCACCGAGGGAAGGGAAACCGGGGAGCTGTTTTTT. Translating it yields CASSPTEGRETGELFF.

V is TRBV20-1 and J is TRBJ1-2; D not certain. V was trimmed by 0 bases and J by 3 bases, leaving 14 bases between them. Germline assignment: CDR1 DFQATT and CDR2 SNEGSKA (reference sequence). The CDR3 is 15 residues long. In nucleotides, the CDR3 is TGCAGTGCTAGAGATCTCGGGCGCGGGGACTATGGCTACACCTTC. Translation: CSARDLGRGDYGYTF.

This clonotype was observed many times. J is TRBJ2-2 and V is TRBV20-1; TRBD2 is a possible D gene (6 bases). V shed 6 bases and J shed 6 bases, with 17 bases lying between them. CDR1 and CDR2 from the germline V gene are DFQATT and SNEGSKA (reference sequence). This CDR3 is 14 amino acids long. The CDR3 region is CSARRDPEAGELFF. CDR3 coding DNA: TGCAGTGCGAGGCGGGACCCCGAGGCCGGGGAGCTGTTTTTT.